This record covers a single T cell receptor beta chain. What antigen it recognizes has not been identified. No clone much larger than this one lies a single base away; base qualities are absent. The data were obtained in a study of T cell repertoires in cytomegalovirus infection (dated by TCRdb to the late 2010s). Turning to the overall study: Recently identified HLA-C-restricted CMV epitopes, whose presentation resists viral immunomodulation, were targeted by peptide stimulations together with well-studied HLA-B-restricted epitopes. The HLA type of each donor mattered for the analysis, because public TCR beta signatures pointed to carriage of CMV infection along with the matching HLA type. Overall study results and their limits: In both this cohort and an independent cohort of under 450 donors, the cumulative frequency of public TCR beta family members distinguished carriers of CMV infection plus the relevant HLA type. In the ex vivo response, HLA-C-restricted CMV-specific TCR beta clonotypes were dominant, and in two of eight donors the single most frequent clonotype came from this HLA-C-restricted group.

Reading the label with the study, this specimen's treatment or condition is: in vitro stimulation with specific CMV peptide epitopes to enrich CMV-specific T cells. V is cut back by 6 bases and J by 5 bases, with 6 bases in the junction unmatched. From the cysteine through the phenylalanine, the CDR3 covers 14 amino acids. Only the CDR3 part of the read is kept: 42 bases, read in frame from the first base. This sample was sequenced with an Illumina HiSeq 1500. The public reads were quality trimmed at Q25 with fastp and then assembled into clones with MiXCR by TCRdb, keeping productive beta chains. Under each unique CDR3 protein, matching rows form one entry showing the most common genes and DNA. The sample table contains more than 75,000 distinct CDR3 sequences; only one count was recorded for 25% to 30% of them. Clones ranked in the top ten supply about three quarters of the sample.

The starting material was CD8+ T cells from cultured PBMCs, obtained from culture after CMV antigen stimulation. The chain is made from TRBV12-3 or TRBV12-4 and TRBJ1-5, and TRBD1 aligns with 8 junction nucleotides. The TCR was taken from a human donor in good health (CMV status not recorded). Some clones in this sample may be carry-over from other donors' samples. The CDR3 region has the sequence CASSPGQGHQPQHF. The nucleotides are TGTGCCAGCAGCCCCGGACAGGGTCATCAGCCCCAGCATTTT.